The text below deals with one T cell receptor (beta chain). Its antigen remains unidentified. Per-base quality was not reported, and no clone a single base away is much larger than it. Libraries were made using RT-PCR. The reads were generated on an Illumina HiSeq 2500. The raw public data were reprocessed by TCRdb itself: fastp quality trimming at Q25, MiXCR clonotype calling, in-frame beta chains only. When rows share a CDR3 protein, they turn into one entry using the most common DNA and genes. The sample has a few hundred thousand distinct CDR3 sequences on record, 9.5% to 12% of them singletons. 12% of the sample comes from the top ten. This specimen comes from a study of response to subunit inactivated influenza vaccine (dated by TCRdb to between 2017 and 2018). At the level of the whole study: The study used deep quantitative T cell receptor repertoire profiling to track responses to a trivalent subunit inactivated influenza vaccine. The investigation overall reported the following: The authors proposed that each seasonal influenza vaccination may bring in only a limited number of new T cells.

The time point label for this specimen denotes: 45 days after influenza vaccine administration. The CDR3 spans 14 residues, from the cysteine through the phenylalanine. Kept here is only the CDR3 DNA, which spans 42 bases and is read in frame from base 1. As encoded in the germline V gene, CDR1 is SGHTA while CDR2 is FQGNSA. At the junction V is shortened by 6 bases and J by 4 bases; bases outside the gene matches: 6. The sequencing here drew on PBMCs from blood, taken about 40 days after vaccination. The chain joins TRBV7-2 to TRBJ2-1; 7 central bases correspond to TRBD1. The TCR sequence derives from a man aged 50-59 years who received an inactivated influenza vaccine. Donor details come from another sample of the same person, matched by shared clones. For the CDR3, the sequence is CASSRDSRYNEQFF. The DNA sequence reads TGTGCCAGCAGTCGGGACAGCCGATACAATGAGCAGTTCTTC.